A selection of T cell receptor beta chains follows, all from one sample in a study of CD4+ T cells in melanoma. Sequencing used immunoSEQ multiplex PCR; TCRdb keeps in-frame clones, though not all of them. The sample holds roughly 150,000 clones, nearly 95% seen once. Every receptor here comes from a human donor with melanoma. CDR3s include the opening cysteine and the closing phenylalanine or tryptophan. Fields, in order: J gene, V gene, D gene, CDR3 protein, CDR3 DNA. The D gene is left open where the match is weak.

J: TRBJ1-1
V: TRBV7-2
D: NA
CDR3: CASSVYLMNTEAFF
DNA: TGTGCCAGCAGCGTCTACTTAATGAACACTGAAGCTTTCTTT

J: TRBJ2-1
V: TRBV9
D: NA
CDR3: CASSLEGGDYNEQFF
DNA: TGTGCCAGCAGCCTCGAGGGGGGGGATTACAATGAGCAGTTCTTC

J: TRBJ1-1
V: TRBV11-2
D: NA
CDR3: CASSLKLGGTEAFF
DNA: TGTGCCAGCAGCTTAAAACTGGGGGGCACTGAAGCTTTCTTT

J: TRBJ2-7
V: TRBV11-2
D: NA
CDR3: CASSLTGPVSYEQYF
DNA: TGTGCCAGCAGTCTAACGGGGCCAGTATCCTACGAGCAGTACTTC

J: TRBJ1-2
V: TRBV5-1
D: TRBD1
CDR3: CASSLDRGLQGYTF
DNA: TGCGCCAGCAGCTTGGACAGGGGGCTTCAGGGCTACACCTTC

J: TRBJ2-7
V: TRBV5-1
D: NA
CDR3: CASSRGPASSGQYF
DNA: TGCGCCAGCAGTCGTGGGCCCGCATCGTCTGGGCAGTACTTC

J: TRBJ2-1
V: TRBV5-1
D: TRBD1
CDR3: CASSRSGTGGWNEQFF
DNA: TGCGCCAGCAGCAGATCCGGGACAGGGGGTTGGAATGAGCAGTTCTTC

J: TRBJ1-5
V: TRBV9
D: NA
CDR3: CASSVEGKGANSNQPQHF
DNA: TGTGCCAGCAGCGTAGAGGGAAAGGGCGCCAATAGCAATCAGCCCCAGCATTTT

J: TRBJ1-3
V: TRBV7-8
D: NA
CDR3: CASSLVGGSGNTIYF
DNA: TGTGCCAGCAGCTTAGTCGGGGGCTCTGGAAACACCATATATTTT

J: TRBJ1-1
V: TRBV6-5
D: NA
CDR3: CARMSWDTEAFF
DNA: TGTGCCAGGATGTCTTGGGACACTGAAGCTTTCTTT

J: TRBJ1-5
V: TRBV30
D: NA
CDR3: CAWSASLWGPDQPQHF
DNA: TGTGCCTGGAGTGCCTCCCTGTGGGGGCCGGATCAGCCCCAGCATTTT